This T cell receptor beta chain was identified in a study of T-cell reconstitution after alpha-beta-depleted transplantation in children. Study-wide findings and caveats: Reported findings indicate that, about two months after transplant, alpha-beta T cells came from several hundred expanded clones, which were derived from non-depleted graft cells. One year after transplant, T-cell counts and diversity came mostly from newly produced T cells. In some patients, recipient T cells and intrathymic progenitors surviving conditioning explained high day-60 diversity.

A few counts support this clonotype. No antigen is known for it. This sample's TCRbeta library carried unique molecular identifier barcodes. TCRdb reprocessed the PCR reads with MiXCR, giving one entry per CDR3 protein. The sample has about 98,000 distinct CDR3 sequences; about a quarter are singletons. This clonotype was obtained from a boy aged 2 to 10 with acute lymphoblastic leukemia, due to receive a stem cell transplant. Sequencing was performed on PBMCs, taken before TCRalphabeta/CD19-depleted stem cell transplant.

This chain's CDR3 is CASSLDNTWTGNTIYF. The CDR3 DNA reads TGTGCCAGCAGCTTGGACAACACCTGGACCGGAAACACCATATATTTT. The chain uses TRBV11-1 and TRBJ1-3; perhaps TRBD1 as D (5 bases). The V end lost 3 bases, the J end lost 4 bases, and 16 bases lay between the germline ends. The V gene's germline CDR1 is SGHAT and CDR2 FQDESV (reference sequence). This CDR3 region has 16 residues.